These T cell receptor beta chains were read from a single sample in a study of kidney transplant recipient with SARS-CoV-2 infection. TCRdb re-called the reads with MiXCR, one entry per CDR3 protein. The table has 200,000 to 300,000 distinct CDR3 sequences, around 28% seen once. Sequences were derived from a blood sample, sampled at baseline and on day 111 from a kidney transplant recipient. Every receptor here comes from a male patient younger than 45 who had COVID-19 and was a kidney transplant recipient. A share of the T cells may be of graft donor origin. CDR3s include the opening cysteine and the closing phenylalanine or tryptophan. The D gene is left open where the match is weak. Expanded clones get a size class; other rows say once, few or many, or leave the size out.

clone_size j_call d_call cdr3_length v_call cdr3_aa cdr3_nt
many TRBJ1-2 . 17 TRBV11-1 CASSTTTKAGKTYGYTF TGTGCCAGCAGCACTACAACTAAGGCTGGAAAGACCTATGGCTACACCTTC
. TRBJ1-2 TRBD1 15 TRBV6-1 CASSEVSTGGMGYTF TGTGCCAGCAGTGAAGTGAGTACAGGGGGCATGGGCTACACCTTC
many TRBJ1-1 . 14 TRBV19 CASSKAALNTEAFF TGTGCCAGTAGTAAGGCAGCTTTGAACACTGAAGCTTTCTTT
many TRBJ1-6 . 17 TRBV30 CAWSPWGLSSYNSPLHF TGTGCCTGGTCCCCCTGGGGACTGAGCTCCTATAATTCACCCCTCCACTTT
. TRBJ2-1 TRBD2 13 TRBV20-1 CSASRTSAHEQFF TGCAGTGCTAGTAGGACTAGCGCGCATGAGCAGTTCTTC
once TRBJ2-1 . 14 TRBV19 CAGNWGRGGNEQFF TGTGCCGGTAATTGGGGACGCGGAGGGAATGAGCAGTTCTTC
few TRBJ1-1 . 12 TRBV9 CTSSGSHTEAFF TGTACCAGCAGCGGGTCCCACACTGAAGCTTTCTTT
many TRBJ1-1 . 14 TRBV15 CATSRDRGSTEAFF TGTGCCACCAGCAGAGATCGAGGAAGCACTGAAGCTTTCTTT
many TRBJ2-7 . 14 TRBV4-3 CASSPGTFQYEQYF TGCGCCAGCAGCCCCGGGACTTTTCAATACGAGCAGTACTTC
many TRBJ2-1 . 15 TRBV9 CASSVNPDGDNEQFF TGTGCCAGCAGCGTAAACCCAGACGGGGACAATGAGCAGTTCTTC
. TRBJ1-2 . 17 TRBV10-1 CASSGGSRPRKTYGYTF TGCGCCAGCAGTGGCGGGTCAAGACCGCGAAAGACCTATGGCTACACCTTC
many TRBJ2-7 . 13 TRBV20-1 CSAKRLTAYEQYF TGCAGTGCTAAAAGACTGACTGCCTACGAGCAGTACTTC
many TRBJ1-6 TRBD1 19 TRBV7-2 CASSFEFGQGASYNSPLHF TGTGCCAGCAGCTTCGAGTTCGGACAGGGGGCGTCCTATAATTCACCCCTCCACTTT
. TRBJ2-3 . 14 TRBV7-8 CASSISRGTDTQYF TGTGCCAGCAGTATATCCCGAGGCACAGATACGCAGTATTTT
many TRBJ1-2 . 13 TRBV7-9 CASSRDMGYGYTF TGTGCCAGTTCCCGGGACATGGGTTATGGCTACACCTTC
many TRBJ2-2 TRBD2 15 TRBV7-3 CASSVSGGNTGELFF TGTGCCAGCAGCGTTAGCGGGGGGAACACCGGGGAGCTGTTTTTT
many TRBJ2-5 . 17 TRBV3-1 CASSSIDPISFSETQYF TGTGCCAGCAGCTCAATTGATCCCATTTCTTTCTCTGAGACCCAGTACTTC
many TRBJ1-1 . 13 TRBV30 CAWSALTASEAFF TGTGCCTGGAGTGCTCTCACAGCGTCCGAAGCTTTCTTT
many TRBJ2-7 . 14 TRBV10-3 CAISGLRGSYEQYF TGTGCCATCAGTGGCCTCAGGGGTTCCTACGAGCAGTACTTC
many TRBJ1-2 . 17 TRBV11-2 CASSVVVTSRKTYGYTF TGTGCCAGCAGCGTGGTCGTAACAAGCAGAAAGACCTATGGCTACACCTTC
few TRBJ2-1 . 14 TRBV5-8 CASSLDLSLDEQFF TGTGCCAGCAGCTTGGATTTGTCACTCGATGAGCAGTTCTTC
many TRBJ1-2 TRBD1 14 TRBV2 CASSEEGTAYGYTF TGTGCCAGCAGTGAAGAGGGGACAGCATATGGCTACACCTTC
many TRBJ2-5 . 14 TRBV11-3 CASSLGLMKETQYF TGTGCCAGCAGCTTAGGGCTCATGAAAGAGACCCAGTACTTC
many TRBJ1-2 TRBD1 13 TRBV10-2 CASRPGGGYGYTF TGCGCCAGCCGGCCAGGGGGTGGATATGGCTACACCTTC
many TRBJ1-2 . 13 TRBV12-3/TRBV12-4 CASSFRQGYGYTF TGTGCCAGCAGTTTCCGGCAGGGGTATGGCTACACCTTC
many TRBJ1-2 . 17 TRBV7-6 CASSEHSESRKTYGYTF TGTGCCAGCAGCGAGCATAGTGAATCTCGAAAGACCTATGGCTACACCTTC
many TRBJ2-7 TRBD2 16 TRBV27 CASSLSRAGGGYEQYF TGTGCCAGCAGTTTATCACGGGCGGGCGGGGGCTACGAGCAGTACTTC
many TRBJ1-2 . 17 TRBV3-1 CASSQHSTLRKTYGYTF TGTGCCAGCAGCCAGCACAGCACCCTTCGAAAGACCTATGGCTACACCTTC
many TRBJ2-5 . 14 TRBV5-1 CASSLAGSQETQYF TGCGCCAGCAGCTTGGCAGGCAGCCAAGAGACCCAGTACTTC
many TRBJ1-2 TRBD1 16 TRBV7-9 CASSPPNPGQQLGYTF TGTGCCAGCAGCCCACCCAATCCGGGACAGCAATTGGGCTACACCTTC
many TRBJ2-7 . 14 TRBV6-2/TRBV6-3 CASSYRGRPYEQYF TGTGCCAGCAGTTACAGGGGTAGGCCCTACGAGCAGTACTTC
many TRBJ1-3 . 15 TRBV19 CATGPQAVSGNTIYF TGTGCCACCGGCCCCCAGGCGGTCTCTGGAAACACCATATATTTT
. TRBJ2-2 TRBD2 19 TRBV3-1 CASSLRIRTSGKKTGELFF TGTGCCAGCAGTCTTAGGATCAGGACTAGCGGGAAAAAAACCGGGGAGCTGTTTTTT
. TRBJ2-1 . 15 TRBV20-1 CSTRAGSASYNEQFF TGCAGTACTAGAGCTGGCTCGGCCTCCTACAATGAGCAGTTCTTC
many TRBJ1-2 . 16 TRBV11-2 CASSSPRDTRGYGYTF TGTGCCAGCAGCTCCCCGCGGGACACCCGAGGCTATGGCTACACCTTC
many TRBJ2-2 TRBD1 15 TRBV14 CASSLRDRDTGELFF TGTGCCAGCAGCCTACGGGACAGAGACACCGGGGAGCTGTTTTTT
many TRBJ1-2 TRBD1 15 TRBV10-2 CASSDAGTGGQGYTF TGCGCCAGCAGTGACGCCGGGACAGGGGGACAAGGCTACACCTTC
many TRBJ2-7 TRBD1 11 TRBV20-1 CSANRGAEQYF TGCAGTGCTAACAGGGGTGCCGAGCAGTACTTC
many TRBJ1-2 . 17 TRBV11-1 CASSSNDKAGKTYGYTF TGTGCCAGCAGCTCGAATGATAAGGCTGGAAAGACCTATGGCTACACCTTC
many TRBJ1-1 . 17 TRBV3-1 CASSYWTPISIRTEAFF TGTGCCAGCAGCTATTGGACTCCCATTTCAATTCGCACTGAAGCTTTCTTT
few TRBJ2-7 TRBD2 16 TRBV20-1 CSASTSGGPEVLEQYF TGCAGTGCCTCGACTAGCGGGGGGCCCGAAGTCCTCGAGCAGTACTTC
few TRBJ2-1 TRBD2 17 TRBV6-2/TRBV6-3 CASSSSRLAGGTNEQFF TGTGCCAGCAGTTCCAGCAGACTAGCGGGAGGGACCAATGAGCAGTTCTTC
many TRBJ2-7 . 14 TRBV6-2/TRBV6-3 CASTPLAAPYEQYF TGTGCCAGCACCCCCCTGGCGGCCCCCTACGAGCAGTACTTC
. TRBJ1-2 TRBD1 16 TRBV3-1 CASSQSTGRGWDGYTF TGTGCCAGCAGCCAATCAACCGGCAGGGGGTGGGATGGCTACACCTTC